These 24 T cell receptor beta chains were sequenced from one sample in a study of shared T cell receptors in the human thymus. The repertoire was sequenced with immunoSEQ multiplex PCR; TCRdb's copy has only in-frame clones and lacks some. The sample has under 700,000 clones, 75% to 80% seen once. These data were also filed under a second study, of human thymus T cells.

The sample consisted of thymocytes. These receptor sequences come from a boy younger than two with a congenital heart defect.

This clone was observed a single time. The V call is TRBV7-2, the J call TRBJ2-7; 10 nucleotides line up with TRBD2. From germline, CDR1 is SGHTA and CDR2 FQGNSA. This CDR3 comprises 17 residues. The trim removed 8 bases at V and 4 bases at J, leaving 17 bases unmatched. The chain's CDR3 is CASARAEREGHRYEQYF. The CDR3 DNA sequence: TGTGCCAGCGCCAGGGCAGAGCGGGAGGGCCATAGGTACGAGCAGTACTTC.

The CDR3 bases are TGCGCCAGCAGCTTTCTGAGTCCGGGAGGGCCGACCGGGGAGCTGTTTTTT. Protein sequence: CASSFLSPGGPTGELFF. The rearrangement uses TRBV5-1 and TRBJ2-2; 8 positions match TRBD2. Germline values: CDR1 SGHRS, CDR2 YFSETQ. The CDR3 totals 17 residues. V was pared by 2 bases and J by 5 bases, with 11 bases of the junction left unmatched.

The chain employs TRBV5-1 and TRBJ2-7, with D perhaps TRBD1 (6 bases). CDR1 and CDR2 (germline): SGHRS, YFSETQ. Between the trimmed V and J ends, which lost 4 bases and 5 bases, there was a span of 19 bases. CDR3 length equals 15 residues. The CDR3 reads CASSGIRDNNHEQYF. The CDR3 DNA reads TGCGCCAGCAGCGGGATCCGGGACAATAACCACGAGCAGTACTTC.

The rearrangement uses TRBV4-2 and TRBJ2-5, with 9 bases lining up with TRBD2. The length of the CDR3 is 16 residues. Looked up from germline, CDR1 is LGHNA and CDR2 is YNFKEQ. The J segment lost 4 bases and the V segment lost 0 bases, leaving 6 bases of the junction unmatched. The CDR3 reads CASSQDFRGRGETQYF. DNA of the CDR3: TGTGCCAGCAGCCAAGATTTCCGCGGGAGGGGAGAGACCCAGTACTTC.

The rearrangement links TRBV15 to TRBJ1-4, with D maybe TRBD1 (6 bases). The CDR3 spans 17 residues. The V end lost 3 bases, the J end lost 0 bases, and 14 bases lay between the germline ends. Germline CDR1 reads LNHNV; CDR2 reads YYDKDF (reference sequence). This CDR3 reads CATSRDLWDTTNEKLFF. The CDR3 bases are TGTGCCACCAGCAGGGACTTGTGGGACACAACTAATGAAAAACTGTTTTTT.

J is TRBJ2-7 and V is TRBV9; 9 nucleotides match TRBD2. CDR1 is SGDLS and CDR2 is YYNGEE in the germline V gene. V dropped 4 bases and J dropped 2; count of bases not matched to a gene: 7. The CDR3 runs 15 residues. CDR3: CASSTREGTPYEQYF. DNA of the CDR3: TGTGCCAGCAGCACGCGGGAGGGGACCCCCTACGAGCAGTACTTC. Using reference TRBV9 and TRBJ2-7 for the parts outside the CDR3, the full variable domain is DSGVTQTPKHLITATGQRVTLRCSPRSGDLSVYWYQQSLDQGLQFLIQYYNGEERAKGNILERFSAQQFPDLHSELNLSSLELGDSALYFCASSTREGTPYEQYFGPGTRLTVT.

DNA for the CDR3: TGTGCCAGCAGCCAAAAGACTAGCTCAGAGGCGTACGAGCAGTACTTC. It translates to CASSQKTSSEAYEQYF. The J gene is TRBJ2-7, the V gene TRBV7-6, with 7 bases aligning to TRBD2. Germline-derived CDR1 and CDR2 are SGHVS and FNYEAQ. V shed 5 bases and J 4 bases; nucleotides not matched to a gene: 14. CDR3 size: 16 residues.

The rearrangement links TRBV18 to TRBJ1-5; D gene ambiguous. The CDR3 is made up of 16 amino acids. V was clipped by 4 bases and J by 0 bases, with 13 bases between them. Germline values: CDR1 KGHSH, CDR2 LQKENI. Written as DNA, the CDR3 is TGTGCCAGCTCACTGGGAGGGCGGTATAGCAATCAGCCCCAGCATTTT. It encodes CASSLGGRYSNQPQHF.

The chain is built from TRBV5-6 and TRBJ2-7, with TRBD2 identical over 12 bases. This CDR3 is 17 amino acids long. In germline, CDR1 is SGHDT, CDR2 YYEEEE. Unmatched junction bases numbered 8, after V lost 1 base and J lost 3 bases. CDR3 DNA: TGTGCCAGCAGCTTGTTGGCTAGCGGGAGGGCCGGCTACGAGCAGTACTTC. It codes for CASSLLASGRAGYEQYF.

CDR3 in amino acids: CASRLTGQPQHF. CDR3 coding DNA: TGTGCCAGCAGGCTGACGGGTCAGCCCCAGCATTTT. The rearrangement links TRBV28 to TRBJ1-5, with D unclear. Germline V CDR1 and CDR2: MDHEN, SYDVKM. This CDR3 has 12 amino acids. Trimming took off 6 bases at V and 6 bases at J, with 9 bases between the two ends.

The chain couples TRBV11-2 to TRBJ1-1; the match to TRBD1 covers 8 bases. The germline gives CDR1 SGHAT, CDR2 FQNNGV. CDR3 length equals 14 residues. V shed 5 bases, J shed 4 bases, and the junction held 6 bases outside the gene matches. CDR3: CASSPYRGGTEAFF. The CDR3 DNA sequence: TGTGCCAGCAGCCCGTACAGGGGGGGCACTGAAGCTTTCTTT.

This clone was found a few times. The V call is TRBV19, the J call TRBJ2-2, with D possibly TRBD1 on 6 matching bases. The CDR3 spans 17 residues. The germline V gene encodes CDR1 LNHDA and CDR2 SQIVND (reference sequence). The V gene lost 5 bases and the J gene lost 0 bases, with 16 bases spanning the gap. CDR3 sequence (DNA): TGTGCCAGTAGTTTCTCAAGCCGGGACACGAACACCGGGGAGCTGTTTTTT. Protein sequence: CASSFSSRDTNTGELFF.

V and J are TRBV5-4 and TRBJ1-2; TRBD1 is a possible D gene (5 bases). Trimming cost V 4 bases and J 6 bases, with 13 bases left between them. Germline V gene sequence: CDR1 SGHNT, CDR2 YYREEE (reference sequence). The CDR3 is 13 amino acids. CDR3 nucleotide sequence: TGTGCCAGCAGCCCCCGGCGGACAAATGGCTACACCTTC. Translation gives CASSPRRTNGYTF.

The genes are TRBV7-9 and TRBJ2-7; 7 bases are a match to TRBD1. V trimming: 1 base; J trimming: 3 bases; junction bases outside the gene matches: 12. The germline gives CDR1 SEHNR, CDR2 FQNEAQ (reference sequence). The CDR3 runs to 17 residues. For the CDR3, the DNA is TGTGCCAGCAGCTTAGGGGACAGTCACCCACGGGTCTACGAGCAGTACTTC. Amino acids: CASSLGDSHPRVYEQYF.

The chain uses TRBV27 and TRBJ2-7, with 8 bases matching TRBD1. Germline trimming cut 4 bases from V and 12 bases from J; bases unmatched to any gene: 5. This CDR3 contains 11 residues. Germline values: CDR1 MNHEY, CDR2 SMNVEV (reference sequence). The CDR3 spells CASSSGQGPYF. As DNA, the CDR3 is TGTGCCAGCAGTTCCGGACAGGGTCCGTACTTC.

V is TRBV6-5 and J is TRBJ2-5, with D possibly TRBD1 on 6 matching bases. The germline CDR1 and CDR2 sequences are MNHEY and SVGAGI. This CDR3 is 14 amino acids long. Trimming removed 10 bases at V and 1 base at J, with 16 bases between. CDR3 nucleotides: TGTGCCACCACCCAGTGGGACACCCAAGAGACCCAGTACTTC. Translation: CATTQWDTQETQYF.

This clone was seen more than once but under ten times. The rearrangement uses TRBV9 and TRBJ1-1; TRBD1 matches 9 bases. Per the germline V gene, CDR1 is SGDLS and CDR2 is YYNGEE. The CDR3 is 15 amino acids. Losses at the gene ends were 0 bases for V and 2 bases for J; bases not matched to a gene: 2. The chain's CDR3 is CASSVEGQGNTEAFF. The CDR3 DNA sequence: TGTGCCAGCAGCGTAGAGGGACAGGGAAACACTGAAGCTTTCTTT.

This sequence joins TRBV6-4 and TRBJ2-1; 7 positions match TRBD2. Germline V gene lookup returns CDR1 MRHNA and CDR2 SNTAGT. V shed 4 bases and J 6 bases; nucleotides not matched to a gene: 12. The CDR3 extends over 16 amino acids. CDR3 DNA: TGTGCCAGCAGTGCCTCCTTTGGACTAGTGCCCAATGAGCAGTTCTTC. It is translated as CASSASFGLVPNEQFF.

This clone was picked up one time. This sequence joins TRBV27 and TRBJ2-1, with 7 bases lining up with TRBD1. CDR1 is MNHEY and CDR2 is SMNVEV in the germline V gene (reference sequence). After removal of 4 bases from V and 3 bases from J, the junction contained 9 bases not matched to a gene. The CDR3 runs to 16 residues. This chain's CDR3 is CASSSVRQGLYNEQFF. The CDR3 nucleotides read TGTGCCAGCAGTTCAGTCCGACAGGGCCTCTACAATGAGCAGTTCTTC.

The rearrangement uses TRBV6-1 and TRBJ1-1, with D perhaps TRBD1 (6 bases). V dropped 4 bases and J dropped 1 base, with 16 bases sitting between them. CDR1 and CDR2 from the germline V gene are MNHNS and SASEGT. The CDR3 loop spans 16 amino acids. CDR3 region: CASSVGALGKNTEAFF. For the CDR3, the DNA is TGTGCCAGCAGTGTGGGGGCGTTAGGTAAGAACACTGAAGCTTTCTTT.

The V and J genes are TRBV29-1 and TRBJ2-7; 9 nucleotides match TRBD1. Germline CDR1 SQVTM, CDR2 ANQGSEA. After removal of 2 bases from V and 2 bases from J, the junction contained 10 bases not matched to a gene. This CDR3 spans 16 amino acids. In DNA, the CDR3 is TGCAGCGTTGAAATCCCCGGGACAGGGTTGACCTACGAGCAGTACTTC. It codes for CSVEIPGTGLTYEQYF.

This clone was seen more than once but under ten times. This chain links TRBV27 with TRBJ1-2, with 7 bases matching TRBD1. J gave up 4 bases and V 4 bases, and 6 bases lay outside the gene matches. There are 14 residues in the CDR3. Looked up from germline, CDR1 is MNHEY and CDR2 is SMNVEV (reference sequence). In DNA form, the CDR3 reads TGTGCCAGCAGTTCCCACAGGGGATTCTATGGCTACACCTTC. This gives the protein CASSSHRGFYGYTF.

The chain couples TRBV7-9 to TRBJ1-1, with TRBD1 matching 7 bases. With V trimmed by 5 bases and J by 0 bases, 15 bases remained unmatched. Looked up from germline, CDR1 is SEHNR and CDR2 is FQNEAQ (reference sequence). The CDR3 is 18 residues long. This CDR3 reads CASSADRDRTYLNTEAFF. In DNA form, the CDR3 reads TGTGCCAGCAGCGCTGACCGGGACAGAACTTACCTGAACACTGAAGCTTTCTTT.

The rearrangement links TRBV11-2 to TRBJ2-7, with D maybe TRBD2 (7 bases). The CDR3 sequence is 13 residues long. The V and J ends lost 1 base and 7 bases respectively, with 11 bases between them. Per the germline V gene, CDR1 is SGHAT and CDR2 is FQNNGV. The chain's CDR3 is CASSLGGRGEQYF. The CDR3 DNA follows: TGTGCCAGCAGCTTAGGTGGGAGGGGGGAGCAGTACTTC.